This passage covers 22 T cell receptor beta chains from one sample sequenced in a study of blood T cell repertoires in COVID-19. Sequencing used immunoSEQ multiplex PCR; TCRdb keeps in-frame clones, though not all of them. The data show more than 150,000 clones, with 75% to 90% seen just once and around 13% held by the top ten. Source material: PBMCs or T cells enriched from blood (not recorded which). Receptors originate from a woman aged 60-75 years who had recovered from COVID-19.

V usage is TRBV30 and J usage is TRBJ2-5; the D is unclear. The CDR3 sequence is 12 residues long. The V end was cut by 0 bases, the J end by 5 bases, with 7 bases between. The germline V gene has CDR1 GTSNPN and CDR2 SVGIG (reference sequence). The CDR3 nucleotides read TGTGCCTGGAGTGTGGGCAGTGAGACCCAGTACTTC. Residues: CAWSVGSETQYF.

This clone was detected only a few times. The chain employs TRBV28 and TRBJ1-1, with 8 bases identical to TRBD1. Germline V CDR1 and CDR2: MDHEN, SYDVKM. V gave up 3 bases and J gave up 2 bases; unmatched junction bases: 5. The CDR3 totals 15 residues. The CDR3 is CASSLDRVFNTEAFF. The CDR3 DNA reads TGTGCCAGCAGTTTGGACAGGGTTTTTAACACTGAAGCTTTCTTT. Full variable domain (outside the CDR3, taken from reference TRBV28 and TRBJ1-1): DVKVTQSSRYLVKRTGEKVFLECVQDMDHENMFWYRQDPGLGLRLIYFSYDVKMKEKGDIPEGYSVSREKKERFSLILESASTNQTSMYLCASSLDRVFNTEAFFGQGTRLTVV.

J is TRBJ1-5 and V is TRBV28, with 8 nucleotides matching TRBD1. The CDR3 is 15 residues long. Per germline, CDR1 MDHEN and CDR2 SYDVKM. V shed 7 bases, J shed 7 bases, and the junction held 12 bases outside the gene matches. The CDR3 nucleotides read TGTGCCAGCACTCTGGACAGGGAAAAATGGCAGCCCCAGCATTTT. This translates into CASTLDREKWQPQHF.

This clone was recorded a few times. V usage is TRBV5-1 and J usage is TRBJ2-2, with 8 nucleotides matching TRBD1. The J segment lost 5 bases and the V segment lost 5 bases, leaving 8 bases of the junction unmatched. Germline V gene data show CDR1 as SGHRS and CDR2 as YFSETQ. There are 15 residues in the CDR3. CDR3: CASSPGGGLTGELFF. In DNA, the CDR3 is TGCGCCAGCAGTCCAGGGGGCGGGTTGACCGGGGAGCTGTTTTTT.

The chain links TRBV29-1 to TRBJ2-7, with 8 positions matching TRBD1. Germline V gene lookup returns CDR1 SQVTM and CDR2 ANQGSEA. V gave up 6 bases and J gave up 0 bases; unmatched junction bases: 4. The CDR3 is 13 residues long. Written as DNA, the CDR3 is TGCAGCGTCAAGGGACAGGCCTCCTACGAGCAGTACTTC. Its protein is CSVKGQASYEQYF.

This clone has more than one count but fewer than ten. The rearrangement links TRBV19 to TRBJ1-5, with 7 positions matching TRBD1. This CDR3 is 12 amino acids long. CDR1 is LNHDA, CDR2 SQIVND, per germline (reference sequence). The V gene end was trimmed by 9 bases and the J gene end by 9 bases; junction bases not matched to a gene: 8. CDR3: CASRTGRGPQHF. CDR3 sequence (DNA): TGTGCCAGCAGGACAGGCCGTGGGCCCCAGCATTTT.

This rearrangement joins TRBV28 to TRBJ1-2; D gene unclear. Germline V gene lookup returns CDR1 MDHEN and CDR2 SYDVKM. Trimming cost V 6 bases and J 1 base, with 15 bases left between them. The CDR3 has 15 amino acids. CDR3 in DNA: TGTGCCAGCAGCTTGGAGAGAAGCATTAACTATGGCTACACCTTC. It codes for CASSLERSINYGYTF.

This sequence joins TRBV30 and TRBJ1-2, with D hard to call. Germline V gene sequence: CDR1 GTSNPN, CDR2 SVGIG (reference sequence). This CDR3 region has 12 residues. Trimming removed 0 bases at V and 3 bases at J, with 5 bases between. CDR3 nucleotides: TGTGCCTGGAGTGTATGGCACTATGGCTACACCTTC. It yields the protein CAWSVWHYGYTF.

The chain is built from TRBV19 and TRBJ2-7, with 7 positions matching TRBD1. The CDR3 totals 14 residues. The V and J ends lost 3 bases and 2 bases, in that order; junction bases with no gene match: 4. Germline CDR1 and CDR2: LNHDA and SQIVND (reference sequence). CDR3 sequence reads: CASSIRQGPYEQYF. The DNA of the CDR3 is TGTGCCAGTAGTATCAGACAGGGCCCCTACGAGCAGTACTTC.

This sequence joins TRBV24-1 and TRBJ1-1; D is undetermined. The germline V gene encodes CDR1 KGHDR and CDR2 SFDVKD. This CDR3 comprises 10 residues. V lost 8 bases, J lost 5 bases, and 5 bases lay in between. The chain's CDR3 is CATIHTEAFF. The DNA of the CDR3 is TGTGCCACCATTCATACTGAAGCTTTCTTT.

The rearrangement uses TRBV9 and TRBJ2-5; 8 nucleotides match TRBD2. Germline CDR1 SGDLS, CDR2 YYNGEE. V lost 4 bases and J lost 2; bases outside the gene matches: 10. The CDR3 loop spans 16 amino acids. The CDR3 loop is CASSLGAGGSQETQYF. The CDR3 DNA reads as TGTGCCAGCAGCCTAGGGGCGGGAGGTTCACAAGAGACCCAGTACTTC.

This chain joins TRBV19 and TRBJ1-1; 9 bases are a match to TRBD1. The J segment lost 5 bases and the V segment lost 3 bases, leaving 4 bases of the junction unmatched. This CDR3 is 14 amino acids long. Germline CDR1 is LNHDA and CDR2 is SQIVND (reference sequence). The CDR3 loop is CASSMTGTGTEAFF. The DNA of the CDR3 is TGTGCCAGTAGTATGACGGGGACAGGGACTGAAGCTTTCTTT.

The chain recombines TRBV4-2 with TRBJ2-1, with D perhaps TRBD1 (6 bases). This CDR3 region has 19 residues. With 0 bases removed from V and 0 bases from J, the gap between germline ends came to 18 bases. Germline CDR1 LGHNA, CDR2 YNFKEQ. The CDR3 DNA is TGTGCCAGCAGCCAAGATCGGTCCCAGGGGTCCCTCTCCTACAATGAGCAGTTCTTC. This translates into CASSQDRSQGSLSYNEQFF.

This clone came up once. The chain couples TRBV30 to TRBJ2-6; perhaps TRBD2 as D (6 bases). The CDR3 sequence is 13 residues long. V was cut by 5 bases and J by 3 bases, with 8 bases left in between. Per the germline V gene, CDR1 is GTSNPN and CDR2 is SVGIG (reference sequence). CDR3 DNA: TGTGCCTGGCGGGAGTTTGGGGCCAACGTCCTGACTTTC. Amino acids: CAWREFGANVLTF.

This sequence joins TRBV5-4 and TRBJ2-7; 7 nucleotides align to TRBD2. V gave up 3 bases and J gave up 5 bases; unmatched junction bases: 8. Germline assignment: CDR1 SGHNT and CDR2 YYREEE (reference sequence). The CDR3 extends over 14 amino acids. CDR3: CASSSPMGGNEQYF. In nucleotides, the CDR3 is TGTGCCAGCAGCTCCCCAATGGGGGGGAACGAGCAGTACTTC.

V gene TRBV7-2 combines with J gene TRBJ1-1, with D possibly matching TRBD1 (6 bases). V was clipped by 3 bases and J by 4 bases, with 12 bases between them. Germline-derived CDR1 and CDR2 are SGHTA and FQGNSA. The length of the CDR3 is 14 residues. Here the CDR3 DNA reads TGTGCCAGCAGCTTCCAATCCAGGGGCACTGAAGCTTTCTTT. This sequence encodes CASSFQSRGTEAFF. Full variable domain (remainder filled in from reference TRBV7-2 and TRBJ1-1): GAGVSQSPSNKVTEKGKDVELRCDPISGHTALYWYRQSLGQGLEFLIYFQGNSAPDKSGLPSDRFSAERTGGSVSTLTIQRTQQEDSAVYLCASSFQSRGTEAFFGQGTRLTVV.

The V call is TRBV4-1, the J call TRBJ1-6; a possible D gene is TRBD1 (6 bases). This CDR3 contains 17 residues. The V end was cut by 1 base, the J end by 6 bases, with 16 bases between. Germline V gives CDR1 MGHRA, CDR2 YSYEKL. The CDR3 region has the DNA TGCGCCAGCAGCCAAGGGGGGGGGCGAGGATTTAATTCACCCCTCCACTTT. This codes for CASSQGGGRGFNSPLHF.

V usage is TRBV6-5 and J usage is TRBJ1-5, with 9 nucleotides matching TRBD1. The CDR3 is made up of 14 amino acids. After removal of 4 bases from V and 2 bases from J, the junction contained 0 bases not matched to a gene. CDR1 is MNHEY and CDR2 is SVGAGI in the germline V gene. Written as DNA, the CDR3 is TGTGCCAGCAGTTGGGACAGGGGCAATCAGCCCCAGCATTTT. It specifies CASSWDRGNQPQHF.

V is TRBV30 and J is TRBJ2-1; 10 nucleotides match TRBD1. The CDR3 loop spans 13 amino acids. Germline CDR1 GTSNPN, CDR2 SVGIG (reference sequence). The V segment lost 5 bases and the J segment 8 bases; nucleotides outside the gene matches: 6. The CDR3, as DNA: TGTGCCTGGCGGACAGGGGGAGTCGATGAGCAGTTCTTC. This encodes CAWRTGGVDEQFF.

CDR3 sequence: CASSLRQDTGELFF. Here the CDR3 DNA reads TGTGCCAGCAGCTTGAGACAGGACACCGGGGAGCTGTTTTTT. The chain carries TRBV5-8 and TRBJ2-2; the D gene is possibly TRBD1 (6 bases). CDR1 and CDR2 from the germline V gene are SGHTS and YDEGEE. The ends were cut back, 1 base at V and 3 bases at J, with 7 bases in the middle. This CDR3 region has 14 residues.

V and J are TRBV9 and TRBJ2-3; TRBD2 matches 11 bases. This CDR3 region has 16 residues. The V gene end was trimmed by 3 bases and the J gene end by 3 bases; junction bases not matched to a gene: 6. CDR1 SGDLS and CDR2 YYNGEE come from the germline V gene. DNA for the CDR3: TGTGCCAGCAGCGACCATAGCGGGGGGGCAACAGATACGCAGTATTTT. Protein: CASSDHSGGATDTQYF.

The CDR3 coding sequence is TGTGCCAGCAGTGATGCTGGAGGTCGGGTTTTCGAGCAGTACTTC. The encoded protein is CASSDAGGRVFEQYF. This sequence joins TRBV2 and TRBJ2-7, with D possibly being TRBD2 (5 bases). Between the trimmed V and J ends, which lost 3 bases and 6 bases, there was a span of 18 bases. Germline values: CDR1 SNHLY, CDR2 FYNNEI. The CDR3 contains 15 residues.